This T cell receptor (beta chain) appears in the sequencing data of a study of blood T cell repertoires in COVID-19. Authors' processing steps: Amplification of reference gene primers was used by the study to estimate nucleated cell counts. Sequencing was performed with immunoSEQ multiplex PCR; in TCRdb, only in-frame clones are kept and a portion is missing. From that table come the V and J calls and clone size; the DNA was used to work out D and trimming. The repertoire holds some 64,000 clones, with 88% as singletons. Sequences were obtained from peripheral blood. The sequence was collected from a man aged 45 to 65 with active COVID-19.

CDR3: CASSLDLGTGNGYTF. CDR3 DNA: TGTGCCAGCAGCTTAGATTTAGGGACAGGGAACGGCTACACCTTC. The chain links TRBV11-2 to TRBJ1-2; 9 positions agree with TRBD1. V was clipped by 0 bases and J by 8 bases; unmatched bases: 7. The CDR3 length is 15 residues. Germline values: CDR1 SGHAT, CDR2 FQNNGV.